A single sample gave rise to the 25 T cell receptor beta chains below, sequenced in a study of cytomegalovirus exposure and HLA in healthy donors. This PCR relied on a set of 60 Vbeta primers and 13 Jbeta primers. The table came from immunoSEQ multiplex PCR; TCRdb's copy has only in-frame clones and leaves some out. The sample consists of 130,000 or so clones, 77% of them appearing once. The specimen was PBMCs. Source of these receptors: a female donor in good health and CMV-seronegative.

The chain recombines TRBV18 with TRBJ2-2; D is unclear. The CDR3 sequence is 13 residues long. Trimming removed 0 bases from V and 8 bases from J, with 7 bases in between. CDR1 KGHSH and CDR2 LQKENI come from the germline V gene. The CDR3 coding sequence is TGTGCCAGCTCACCACCGGAGAAAGGGGAGCTGTTTTTT. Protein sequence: CASSPPEKGELFF.

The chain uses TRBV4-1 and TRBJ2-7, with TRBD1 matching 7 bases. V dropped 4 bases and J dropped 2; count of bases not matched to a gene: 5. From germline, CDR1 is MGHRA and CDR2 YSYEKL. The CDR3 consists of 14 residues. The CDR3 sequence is CASSLEQGPYEQYF. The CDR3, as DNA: TGCGCCAGCAGCCTGGAACAGGGGCCCTACGAGCAGTACTTC.

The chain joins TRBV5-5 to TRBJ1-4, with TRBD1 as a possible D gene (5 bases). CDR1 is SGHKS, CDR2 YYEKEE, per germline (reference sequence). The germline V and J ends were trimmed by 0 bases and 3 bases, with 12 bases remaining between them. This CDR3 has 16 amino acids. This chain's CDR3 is CASSLAPAGANEKLFF. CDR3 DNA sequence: TGTGCCAGCAGCTTGGCTCCGGCGGGGGCTAATGAAAAACTGTTTTTT.

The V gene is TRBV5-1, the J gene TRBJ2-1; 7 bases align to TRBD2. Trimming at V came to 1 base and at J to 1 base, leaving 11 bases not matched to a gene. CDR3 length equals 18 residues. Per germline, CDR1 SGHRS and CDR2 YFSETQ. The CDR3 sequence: CASSLRTLGGGSYNEQFF. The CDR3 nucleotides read TGCGCCAGCAGCTTGAGAACCCTTGGGGGGGGGTCCTACAATGAGCAGTTCTTC.

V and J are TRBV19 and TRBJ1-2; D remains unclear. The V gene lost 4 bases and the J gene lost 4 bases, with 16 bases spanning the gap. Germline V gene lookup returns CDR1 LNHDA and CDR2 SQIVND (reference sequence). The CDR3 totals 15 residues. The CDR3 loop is CASSTPSTDFYGYTF. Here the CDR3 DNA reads TGTGCCAGTAGTACTCCTTCGACGGACTTCTATGGCTACACCTTC.

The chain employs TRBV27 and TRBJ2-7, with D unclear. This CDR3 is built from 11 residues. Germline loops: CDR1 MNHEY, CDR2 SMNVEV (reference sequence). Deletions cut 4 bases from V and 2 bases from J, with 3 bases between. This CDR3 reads CASSSTYEQYF. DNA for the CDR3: TGTGCCAGCAGTTCCACCTACGAGCAGTACTTC.

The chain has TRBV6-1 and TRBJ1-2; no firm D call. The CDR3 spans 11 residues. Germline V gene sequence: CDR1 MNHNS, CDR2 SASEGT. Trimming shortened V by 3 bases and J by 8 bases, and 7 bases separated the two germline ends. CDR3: CASSDARGYTF. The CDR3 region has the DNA TGTGCCAGCAGTGACGCGAGGGGCTACACCTTC.

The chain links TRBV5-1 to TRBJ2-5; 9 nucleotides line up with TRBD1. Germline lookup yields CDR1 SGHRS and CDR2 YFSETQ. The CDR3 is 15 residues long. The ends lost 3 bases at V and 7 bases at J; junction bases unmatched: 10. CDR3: CASSSMTGGTGTQYF. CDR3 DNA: TGCGCCAGCAGCTCAATGACAGGGGGGACGGGGACCCAGTACTTC.

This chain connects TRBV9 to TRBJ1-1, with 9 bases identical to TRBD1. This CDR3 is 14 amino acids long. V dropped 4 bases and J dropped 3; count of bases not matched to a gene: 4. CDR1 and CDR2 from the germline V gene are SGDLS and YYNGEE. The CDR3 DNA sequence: TGTGCCAGCAGCCAGGACAGGGGATACACTGAAGCTTTCTTT. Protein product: CASSQDRGYTEAFF.

CDR3 protein: CASSYGGGLGEQYF. CDR3 nucleotide sequence: TGTGCCAGCAGTTACGGGGGGGGGCTGGGCGAGCAGTACTTC. The J gene is TRBJ2-7, the V gene TRBV6-5, with TRBD2 as a possible D gene (7 bases). The CDR3 length is 14 residues. V lost 2 bases and J lost 6, with 14 bases in between. From germline, CDR1 is MNHEY and CDR2 SVGAGI.

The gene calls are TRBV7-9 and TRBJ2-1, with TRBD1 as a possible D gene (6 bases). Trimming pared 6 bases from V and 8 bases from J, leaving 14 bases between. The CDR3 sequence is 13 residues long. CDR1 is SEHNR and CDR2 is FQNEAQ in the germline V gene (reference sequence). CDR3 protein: CASRPRGSDEQFF. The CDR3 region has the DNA TGTGCCAGCAGACCGAGGGGGAGCGATGAGCAGTTCTTC.

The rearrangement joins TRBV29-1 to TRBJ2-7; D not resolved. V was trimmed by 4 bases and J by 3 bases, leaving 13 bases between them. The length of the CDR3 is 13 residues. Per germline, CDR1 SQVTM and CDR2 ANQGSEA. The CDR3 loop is CSVVPLTGYEQYF. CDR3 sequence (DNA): TGCAGCGTTGTACCTCTCACGGGCTACGAGCAGTACTTC.

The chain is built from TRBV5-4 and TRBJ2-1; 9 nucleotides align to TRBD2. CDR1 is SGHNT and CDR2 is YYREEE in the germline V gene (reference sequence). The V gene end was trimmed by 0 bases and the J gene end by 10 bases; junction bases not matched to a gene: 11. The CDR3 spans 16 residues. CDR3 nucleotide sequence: TGTGCCAGCAGCTTGGCGGGGGTAGCGGGAGACCCCGAGCAGTTCTTC. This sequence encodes CASSLAGVAGDPEQFF.

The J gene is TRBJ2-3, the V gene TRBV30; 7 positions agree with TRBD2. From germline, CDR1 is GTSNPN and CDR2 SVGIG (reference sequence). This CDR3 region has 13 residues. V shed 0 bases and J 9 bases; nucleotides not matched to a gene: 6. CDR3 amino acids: CAWSVKAGCTQYF. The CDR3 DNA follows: TGTGCCTGGAGTGTGAAAGCGGGATGCACGCAGTATTTT.

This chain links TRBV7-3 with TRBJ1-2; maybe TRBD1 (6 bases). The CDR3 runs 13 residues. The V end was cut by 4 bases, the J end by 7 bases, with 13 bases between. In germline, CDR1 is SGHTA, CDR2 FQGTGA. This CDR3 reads CASSSPGGGGYTF. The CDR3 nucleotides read TGTGCCAGCAGCTCGCCGGGGGGCGGTGGCTACACCTTC.

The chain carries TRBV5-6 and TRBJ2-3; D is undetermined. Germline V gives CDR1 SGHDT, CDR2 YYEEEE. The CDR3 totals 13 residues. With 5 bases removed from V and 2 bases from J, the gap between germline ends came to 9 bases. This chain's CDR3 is CASSWRATDTQYF. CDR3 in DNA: TGTGCCAGCAGTTGGAGAGCCACAGATACGCAGTATTTT.

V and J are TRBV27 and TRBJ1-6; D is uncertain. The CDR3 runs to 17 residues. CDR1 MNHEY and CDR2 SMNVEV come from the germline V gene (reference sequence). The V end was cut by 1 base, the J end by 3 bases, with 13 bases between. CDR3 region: CASSLFGTGDYNSPLHF. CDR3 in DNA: TGTGCCAGCAGTTTATTTGGCACCGGAGACTATAATTCACCCCTCCACTTT.

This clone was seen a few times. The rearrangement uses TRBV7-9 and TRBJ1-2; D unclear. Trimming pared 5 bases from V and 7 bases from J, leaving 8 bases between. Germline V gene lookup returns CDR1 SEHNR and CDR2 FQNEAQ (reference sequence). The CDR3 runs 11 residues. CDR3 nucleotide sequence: TGTGCCAGCAGCCCGCAGGTTGGCTACACCTTC. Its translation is CASSPQVGYTF.

The CDR3 region has the DNA TGCGCCAGCAAGGGAGGGTGGGATGAGCAGTTCTTC. This translates into CASKGGWDEQFF. The chain joins TRBV5-1 to TRBJ2-1; TRBD2 agrees at 7 bases. V trimming: 6 bases; J trimming: 8 bases; junction bases outside the gene matches: 5. CDR3 length: 12 residues. Germline lookup yields CDR1 SGHRS and CDR2 YFSETQ.

As DNA, the CDR3 is TGTGCCAGCAGCGTAGGCGAGCCCGATTATTGTGAGCAGTTCTTC. It specifies CASSVGEPDYCEQFF. The chain has TRBV9 and TRBJ2-1; no firm D call. The germline gives CDR1 SGDLS, CDR2 YYNGEE. There are 15 residues in the CDR3. V was shortened by 0 bases and J by 9 bases, with 16 bases between the two germline ends. Full variable domain (outside the CDR3, taken from reference TRBV9 and TRBJ2-1): DSGVTQTPKHLITATGQRVTLRCSPRSGDLSVYWYQQSLDQGLQFLIQYYNGEERAKGNILERFSAQQFPDLHSELNLSSLELGDSALYFCASSVGEPDYCEQFFGPGTRLTVL.

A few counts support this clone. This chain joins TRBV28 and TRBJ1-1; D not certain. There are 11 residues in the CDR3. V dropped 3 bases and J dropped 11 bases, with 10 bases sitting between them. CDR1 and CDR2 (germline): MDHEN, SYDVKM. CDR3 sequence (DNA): TGTGCCAGCAGTTTCGGTGGTTCTGCTTTCTTT. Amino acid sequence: CASSFGGSAFF. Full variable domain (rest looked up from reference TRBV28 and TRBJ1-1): DVKVTQSSRYLVKRTGEKVFLECVQDMDHENMFWYRQDPGLGLRLIYFSYDVKMKEKGDIPEGYSVSREKKERFSLILESASTNQTSMYLCASSFGGSAFFGQGTRLTVV.

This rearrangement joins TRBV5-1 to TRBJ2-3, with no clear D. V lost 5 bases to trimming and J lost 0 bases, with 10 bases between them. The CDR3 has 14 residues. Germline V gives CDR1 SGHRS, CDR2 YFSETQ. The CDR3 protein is CASSRSKSTDTQYF. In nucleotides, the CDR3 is TGCGCCAGCAGTAGATCCAAAAGCACAGATACGCAGTATTTT.

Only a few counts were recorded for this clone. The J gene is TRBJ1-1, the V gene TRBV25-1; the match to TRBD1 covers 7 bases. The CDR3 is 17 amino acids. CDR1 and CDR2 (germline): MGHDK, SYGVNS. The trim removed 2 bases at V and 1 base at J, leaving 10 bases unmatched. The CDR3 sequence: CASSEPPDRQGNTEAFF. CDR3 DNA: TGTGCCAGCAGTGAACCCCCGGACAGGCAAGGGAACACTGAAGCTTTCTTT. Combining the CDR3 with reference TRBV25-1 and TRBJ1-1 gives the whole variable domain EADIYQTPRYLVIGTGKKITLECSQTMGHDKMYWYQQDPGMELHLIHYSYGVNSTEKGDLSSESTVSRIRTEHFPLTLESARPSHTSQYLCASSEPPDRQGNTEAFFGQGTRLTVV.

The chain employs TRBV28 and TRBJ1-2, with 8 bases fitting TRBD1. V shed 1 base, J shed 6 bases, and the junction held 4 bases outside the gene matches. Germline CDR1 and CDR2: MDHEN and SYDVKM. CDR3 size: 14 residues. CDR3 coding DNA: TGTGCCAGCAGTTTATCCGGACAGGGTGATGGCTACACCTTC. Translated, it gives CASSLSGQGDGYTF.

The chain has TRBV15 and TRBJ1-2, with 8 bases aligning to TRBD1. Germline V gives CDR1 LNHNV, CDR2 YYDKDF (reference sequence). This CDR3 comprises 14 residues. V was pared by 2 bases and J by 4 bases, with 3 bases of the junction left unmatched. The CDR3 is CATSRKTGGYGYTF. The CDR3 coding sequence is TGTGCCACCAGCAGAAAAACAGGGGGCTATGGCTACACCTTC. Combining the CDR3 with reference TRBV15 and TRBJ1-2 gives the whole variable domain DAMVIQNPRYQVTQFGKPVTLSCSQTLNHNVMYWYQQKSSQAPKLLFHYYDKDFNNEADTPDNFQSRRPNTSFCFLDIRSPGLGDTAMYLCATSRKTGGYGYTFGSGTRLTVV.